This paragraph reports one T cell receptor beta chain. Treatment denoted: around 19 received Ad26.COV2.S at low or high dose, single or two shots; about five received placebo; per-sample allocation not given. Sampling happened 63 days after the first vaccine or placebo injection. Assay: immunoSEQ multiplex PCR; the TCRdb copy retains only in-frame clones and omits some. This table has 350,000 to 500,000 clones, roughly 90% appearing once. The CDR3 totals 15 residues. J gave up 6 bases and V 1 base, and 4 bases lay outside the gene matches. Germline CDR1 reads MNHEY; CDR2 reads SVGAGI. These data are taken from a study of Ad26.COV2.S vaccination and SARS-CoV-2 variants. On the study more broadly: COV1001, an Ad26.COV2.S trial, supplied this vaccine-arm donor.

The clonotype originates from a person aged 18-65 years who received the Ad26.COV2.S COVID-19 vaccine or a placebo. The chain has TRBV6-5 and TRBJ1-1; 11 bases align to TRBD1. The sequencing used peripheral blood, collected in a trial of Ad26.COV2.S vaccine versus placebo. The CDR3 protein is CASSYFGTGGAEAFF. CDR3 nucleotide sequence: TGTGCCAGCAGTTACTTCGGGACAGGGGGTGCTGAAGCTTTCTTT.